A selection of T cell receptor beta chains follows, all from one sample in a study of blood T cell repertoires in COVID-19. Libraries were prepared by immunoSEQ multiplex PCR; TCRdb keeps only in-frame clonotypes and omits some of them. The table lists 500,000 or so clones, around 90% of them singletons, with under 0.85% in the top ten. Material: PBMCs or T cells enriched from blood (not recorded which). These receptors were collected from a woman aged 18-29 years who had recovered from COVID-19. Both conserved end residues are part of each CDR3. Fields, in order: J gene, V gene, D gene, clone size, CDR3 DNA, CDR3 protein. The D gene is left open where the match is weak. Expanded clones are given a class, and other clones once, few, many or no size at all.

J: TRBJ2-5; V: TRBV28; D: TRBD2; size: NA; DNA: TGTGCCAGCAGTTTAGGTGGGCTAGCGGGGGCGAGGGAGACCCAGTACTTC; CDR3: CASSLGGLAGARETQYF
J: TRBJ2-7; V: TRBV7-9; D: TRBD1; size: NA; DNA: TGTGCCAGCAGCCCACCGGGACAGGGCTACGAGCAGTACTTC; CDR3: CASSPPGQGYEQYF
J: TRBJ2-3; V: TRBV3-1/TRBV3-2; D: TRBD2; size: NA; DNA: TGTGCCAGCAGCCACGACCCTGGACTAGCGGGGGGAGATACGCAGTATTTT; CDR3: CASSHDPGLAGGDTQYF
J: TRBJ2-2; V: TRBV19; D: TRBD1; size: NA; DNA: TGTGCCAGTAGTATACAGCAGGGGGATGGCGGGGAGCTGTTTTTT; CDR3: CASSIQQGDGGELFF
J: TRBJ1-4; V: TRBV7-9; D: TRBD1; size: NA; DNA: TGTGCCAGCAGCTTGAGCCGGGGACAGGGGGCAACTAATGAAAAACTGTTTTTT; CDR3: CASSLSRGQGATNEKLFF
J: TRBJ2-3; V: TRBV7-3; D: TRBD2; size: NA; DNA: TGTGCCAGCAGCTCGTTAGGGACTAGCGGGAAAGATACGCAGTATTTT; CDR3: CASSSLGTSGKDTQYF
J: TRBJ1-5; V: TRBV5-1; D: NA; size: NA; DNA: TGCGCCAGCAGCTTGGCGCCCTCTGGGGAGGGCAATCAGCCCCAGCATTTT; CDR3: CASSLAPSGEGNQPQHF
J: TRBJ2-2; V: TRBV6-5; D: NA; size: NA; DNA: TGTGCCAGCAGTCGTGAACCAGGGACCGGGGAGCTGTTTTTT; CDR3: CASSREPGTGELFF
J: TRBJ1-2; V: TRBV3-1/TRBV3-2; D: NA; size: few; DNA: TGTGCCAGCAGCCTCGGCGGAAGGGGCTACACCTTC; CDR3: CASSLGGRGYTF
J: TRBJ2-2; V: TRBV27; D: TRBD1; size: NA; DNA: TGTGCCAGCAGTTTATCCTTACGGGGACAGGGGCCCCTTAACACCGGGGAGCTGTTTTTT; CDR3: CASSLSLRGQGPLNTGELFF
J: TRBJ2-3; V: TRBV7-3; D: TRBD2; size: NA; DNA: TGTGCCAGCAGCGAAGGCATTAGCGGGGGGACAGATACGCAGTATTTT; CDR3: CASSEGISGGTDTQYF
J: TRBJ2-6; V: TRBV30; D: TRBD1; size: NA; DNA: TGTGCCTGGAGTGCGGACAGGGGAAAAACTGGGGCCAACGTCCTGACTTTC; CDR3: CAWSADRGKTGANVLTF
J: TRBJ2-1; V: TRBV7-9; D: NA; size: NA; DNA: TGTGCCAGCAGCCCCAGGCCGGATGAGCAGTTCTTC; CDR3: CASSPRPDEQFF
J: TRBJ2-3; V: TRBV6-4; D: NA; size: NA; DNA: TGTGCCAGCAGTGCAGGAAGGGGTCAGACAGATACGCAGTATTTT; CDR3: CASSAGRGQTDTQYF
J: TRBJ2-3; V: TRBV27; D: NA; size: NA; DNA: TGTGCCAGCGGTTTAAGGGGTCCCACAGATACGCAGTATTTT; CDR3: CASGLRGPTDTQYF
J: TRBJ2-1; V: TRBV29-1; D: TRBD1; size: many; DNA: TGCAGCGTGGAAGCCCCGACAGGGAATGAGCAGTTCTTC; CDR3: CSVEAPTGNEQFF
J: TRBJ2-7; V: TRBV30; D: TRBD1; size: NA; DNA: TGTGCCTGGACGTCCCCAGGGGGCGGCGAGCAGTACTTC; CDR3: CAWTSPGGGEQYF